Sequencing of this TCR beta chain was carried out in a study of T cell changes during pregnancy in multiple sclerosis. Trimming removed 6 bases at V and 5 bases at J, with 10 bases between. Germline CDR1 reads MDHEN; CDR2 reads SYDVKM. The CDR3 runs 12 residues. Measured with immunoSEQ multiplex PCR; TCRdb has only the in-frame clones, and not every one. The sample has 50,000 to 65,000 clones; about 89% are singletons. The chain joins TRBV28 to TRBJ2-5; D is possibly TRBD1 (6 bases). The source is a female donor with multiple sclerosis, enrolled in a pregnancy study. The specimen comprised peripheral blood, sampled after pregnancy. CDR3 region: CASRGAGETQYF. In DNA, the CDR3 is TGTGCCAGCAGGGGGGCCGGGGAGACCCAGTACTTC.